This T cell receptor beta chain was recovered during a study of blood T cell repertoires in COVID-19. Whole-study context: From T cells, B-cell-depleted T cells, or PBMCs came the material, which was cDNA or gDNA.

Original methodology: How many nucleated cells were present was estimated from reference gene primer amplification. The data were produced by immunoSEQ multiplex PCR, yet TCRdb's version contains in-frame clones alone and is incomplete. V, J and clone size derive from that table, while D and trimming were established from the DNA sequence. The sample holds about 250,000 clones, around nine tenths seen once. CDR1 is MGHDK, CDR2 SYGVNS, per germline. Trimming removed 5 bases at V and 6 bases at J, with 13 bases between. The CDR3 has 13 residues. The rearrangement uses TRBV25-1 and TRBJ2-5, with TRBD2 as a possible D gene (6 bases). Sequencing input: peripheral blood. The clonotype originates from a woman aged 40-49 years who had recovered from COVID-19. The chain's CDR3 is CASSPPGGKTQYF. The CDR3 coding sequence is TGTGCCAGCAGTCCCCCTGGGGGGAAGACCCAGTACTTC.